This T cell receptor beta chain originates from a study of T cells in Graves' hyperthyroidism and ophthalmopathy. CDR1 MNHEY and CDR2 SMNVEV come from the germline V gene (reference sequence). This CDR3 contains 15 residues. Trimming shortened V by 3 bases and J by 3 bases, and 14 bases separated the two germline ends. Exclusion of a patient resulted from uncontrolled infection, other autoimmune disease, pregnancy or lactation. Researchers took RNA transcripts and amplified the TCR beta CDR3 regions from them. Initially, a first-round RT-PCR of the TCR CDR3 employed the HTBI primer set. TCRdb fed the multiplex PCR reads into MiXCR, producing one record per CDR3 protein. The repertoire includes approximately 210,000 distinct CDR3 sequences, 17% of them detected once, and approximately 50% sits in the top ten.

V and J are TRBV27 and TRBJ1-2, with D possibly matching TRBD1 (6 bases). The sample consisted of blood. The clonotype originates from a man in his fifties or sixties with Graves' hyperthyroidism. The CDR3 DNA reads as TGTGCCAGCAGTTTCCTCGACAGGCAGTACTATGGCTACACCTTC. It specifies CASSFLDRQYYGYTF.